This TCR beta chain appears in the sequencing data of a study of blood T cells in healthy people across ages. Alongside a J-beta primer mix, a sample-barcoded 5' primer served in a second PCR lasting about 7 to 12 cycles. All cDNA molecules were each tagged by a template-switch adaptor with 12 random nucleotides. TCRdb re-derived calls from the 5' RACE reads in MiXCR, one entry per CDR3 protein. Here the sample spans 650,000 or so distinct CDR3 sequences, 40% to 65% being singletons. V was cut by 6 bases and J by 8 bases, with 14 bases left in between. The CDR3 covers 13 residues. Germline lookup yields CDR1 MDHEN and CDR2 SYDVKM. The study, taken as a whole, reports: Diversity of TCR beta correlated strongly with naive T cell percentage.

In the case of this clonotype: Its specificity is unknown.

Peripheral blood, roughly 9.3 milliliters per donor, was collected. Sample: blood. The J gene is TRBJ2-1, the V gene TRBV28, with D possibly matching TRBD1 (6 bases). The clonotype was recovered from an elderly woman in good health. CDR3 DNA sequence: TGTGCCAGCAGAGGGACATTATTATATGAGCAGTTCTTC. Translated: CASRGTLLYEQFF. The whole variable domain, remainder taken from reference TRBV28 and TRBJ2-1, is DVKVTQSSRYLVKRTGEKVFLECVQDMDHENMFWYRQDPGLGLRLIYFSYDVKMKEKGDIPEGYSVSREKKERFSLILESASTNQTSMYLCASRGTLLYEQFFGPGTRLTVL.